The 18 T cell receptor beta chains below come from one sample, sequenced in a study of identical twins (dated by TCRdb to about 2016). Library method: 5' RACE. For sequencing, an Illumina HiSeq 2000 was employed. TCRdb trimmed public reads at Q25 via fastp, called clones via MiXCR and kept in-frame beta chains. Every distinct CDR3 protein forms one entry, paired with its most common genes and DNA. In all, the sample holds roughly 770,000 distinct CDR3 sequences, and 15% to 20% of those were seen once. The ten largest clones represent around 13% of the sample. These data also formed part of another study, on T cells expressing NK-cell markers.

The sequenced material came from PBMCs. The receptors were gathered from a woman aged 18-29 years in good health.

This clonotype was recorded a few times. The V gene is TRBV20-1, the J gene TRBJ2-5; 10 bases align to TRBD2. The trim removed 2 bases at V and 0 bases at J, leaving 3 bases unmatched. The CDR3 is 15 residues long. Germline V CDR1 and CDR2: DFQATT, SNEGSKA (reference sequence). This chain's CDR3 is CSARRGLAHQETQYF. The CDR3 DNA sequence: TGCAGTGCTAGAAGGGGACTAGCGCACCAAGAGACCCAGTACTTC.

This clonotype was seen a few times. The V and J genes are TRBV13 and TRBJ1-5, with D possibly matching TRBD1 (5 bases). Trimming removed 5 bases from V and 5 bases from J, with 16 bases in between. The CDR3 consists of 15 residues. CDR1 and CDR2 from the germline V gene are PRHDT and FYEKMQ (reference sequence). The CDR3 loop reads CASSLNRGNHQPQHF. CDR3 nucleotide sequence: TGTGCCAGCAGCCTCAACCGGGGGAACCATCAGCCCCAGCATTTT.

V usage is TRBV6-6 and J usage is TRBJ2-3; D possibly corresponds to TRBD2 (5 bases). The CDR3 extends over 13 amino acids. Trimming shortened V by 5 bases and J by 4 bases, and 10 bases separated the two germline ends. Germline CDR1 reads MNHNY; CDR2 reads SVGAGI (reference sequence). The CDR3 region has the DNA TGTGCCAGCAGTCGACTAAGTGCAGATACGCAGTATTTT. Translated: CASSRLSADTQYF.

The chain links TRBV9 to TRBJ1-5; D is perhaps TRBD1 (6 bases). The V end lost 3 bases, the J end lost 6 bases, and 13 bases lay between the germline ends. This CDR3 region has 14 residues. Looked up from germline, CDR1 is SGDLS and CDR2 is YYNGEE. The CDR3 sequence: CASSGGGAGQPQHF. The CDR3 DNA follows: TGTGCCAGCAGCGGGGGGGGCGCGGGTCAGCCCCAGCATTTT.

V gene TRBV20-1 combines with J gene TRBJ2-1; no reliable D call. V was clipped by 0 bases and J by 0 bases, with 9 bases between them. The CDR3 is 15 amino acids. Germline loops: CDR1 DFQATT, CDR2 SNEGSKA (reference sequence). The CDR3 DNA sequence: TGCAGTGCTAGAGATCCTCTTCGCTCCTACAATGAGCAGTTCTTC. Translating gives CSARDPLRSYNEQFF.

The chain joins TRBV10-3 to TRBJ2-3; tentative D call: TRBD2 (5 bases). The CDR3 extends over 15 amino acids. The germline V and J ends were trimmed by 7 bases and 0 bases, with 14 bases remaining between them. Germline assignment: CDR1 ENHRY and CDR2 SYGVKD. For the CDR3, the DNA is TGTGCCATCAACCCAACTAGTGGAAGCACAGATACGCAGTATTTT. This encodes CAINPTSGSTDTQYF.

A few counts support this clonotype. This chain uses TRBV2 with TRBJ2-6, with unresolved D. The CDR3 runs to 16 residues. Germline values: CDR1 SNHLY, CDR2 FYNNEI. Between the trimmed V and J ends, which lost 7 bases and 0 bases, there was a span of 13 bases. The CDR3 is CASKGQRSSGANVLTF. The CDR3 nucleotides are TGTGCCAGCAAGGGTCAAAGGAGCTCTGGGGCCAACGTCCTGACTTTC.

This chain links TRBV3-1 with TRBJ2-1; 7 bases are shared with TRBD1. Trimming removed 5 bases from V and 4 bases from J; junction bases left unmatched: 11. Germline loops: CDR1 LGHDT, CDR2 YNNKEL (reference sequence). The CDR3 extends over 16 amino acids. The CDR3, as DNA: TGTGCCAGCAGCTACCGACAGGGACCGCGATACAATGAGCAGTTCTTC. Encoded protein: CASSYRQGPRYNEQFF.

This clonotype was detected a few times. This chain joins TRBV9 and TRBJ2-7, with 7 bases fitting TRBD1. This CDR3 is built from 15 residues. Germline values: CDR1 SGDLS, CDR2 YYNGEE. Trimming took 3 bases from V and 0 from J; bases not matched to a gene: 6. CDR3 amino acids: CASSAAGTASYEQYF. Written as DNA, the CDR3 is TGTGCCAGCAGCGCCGCCGGGACAGCCTCCTACGAGCAGTACTTC.

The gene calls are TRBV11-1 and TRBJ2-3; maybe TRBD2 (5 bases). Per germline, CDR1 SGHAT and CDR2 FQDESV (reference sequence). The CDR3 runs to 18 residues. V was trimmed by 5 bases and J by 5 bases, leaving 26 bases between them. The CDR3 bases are TGTGCCAGCAGCCCTCGGCGTGGAAGGGAAAGAGGGCGAGATACGCAGTATTTT. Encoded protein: CASSPRRGRERGRDTQYF.

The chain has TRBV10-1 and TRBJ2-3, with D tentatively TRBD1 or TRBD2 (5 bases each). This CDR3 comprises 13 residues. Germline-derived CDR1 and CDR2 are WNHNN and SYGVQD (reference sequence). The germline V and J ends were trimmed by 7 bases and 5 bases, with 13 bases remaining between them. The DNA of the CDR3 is TGCGCCAGCAATGGGGGAGCCGGAGATACGCAGTATTTT. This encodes CASNGGAGDTQYF.

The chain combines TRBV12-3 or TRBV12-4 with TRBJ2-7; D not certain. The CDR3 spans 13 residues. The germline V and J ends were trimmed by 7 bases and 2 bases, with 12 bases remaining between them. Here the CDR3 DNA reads TGTGCCAGCAAGCCCCCGGATACCTACGAGCAGTACTTC. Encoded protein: CASKPPDTYEQYF.

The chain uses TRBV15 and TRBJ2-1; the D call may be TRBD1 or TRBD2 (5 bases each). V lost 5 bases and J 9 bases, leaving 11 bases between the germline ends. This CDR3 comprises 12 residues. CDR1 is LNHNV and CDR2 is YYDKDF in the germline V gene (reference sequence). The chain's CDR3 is CATSGRGTEQFF. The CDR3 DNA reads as TGTGCCACCAGCGGAAGAGGGACTGAGCAGTTCTTC.

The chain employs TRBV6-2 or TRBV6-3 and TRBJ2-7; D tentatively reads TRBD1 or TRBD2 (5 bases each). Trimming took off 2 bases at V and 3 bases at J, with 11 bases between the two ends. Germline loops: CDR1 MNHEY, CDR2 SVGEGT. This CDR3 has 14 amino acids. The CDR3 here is CASSYGTRHYEQYF. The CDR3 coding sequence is TGTGCCAGCAGTTACGGGACCAGACACTACGAGCAGTACTTC.

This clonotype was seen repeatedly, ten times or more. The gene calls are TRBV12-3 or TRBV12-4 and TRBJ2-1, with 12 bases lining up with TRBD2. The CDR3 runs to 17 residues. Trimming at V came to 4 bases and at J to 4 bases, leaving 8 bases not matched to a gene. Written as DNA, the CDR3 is TGTGCCAGCAGTTCCCCTCGACTAGCGGGGGAGTACAATGAGCAGTTCTTC. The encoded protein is CASSSPRLAGEYNEQFF.

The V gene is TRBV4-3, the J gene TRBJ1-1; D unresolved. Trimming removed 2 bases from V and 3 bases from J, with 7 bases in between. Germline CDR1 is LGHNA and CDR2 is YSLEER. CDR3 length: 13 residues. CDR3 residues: CASSQTWDTEAFF. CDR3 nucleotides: TGCGCCAGCAGCCAAACGTGGGACACTGAAGCTTTCTTT.

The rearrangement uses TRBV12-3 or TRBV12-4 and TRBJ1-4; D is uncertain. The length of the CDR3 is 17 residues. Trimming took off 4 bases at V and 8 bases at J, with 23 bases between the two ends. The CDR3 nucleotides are TGTGCCAGCAGTTACAATCCCAGTAGTCGGTTCTACGAAAAACTGTTTTTT. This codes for CASSYNPSSRFYEKLFF.

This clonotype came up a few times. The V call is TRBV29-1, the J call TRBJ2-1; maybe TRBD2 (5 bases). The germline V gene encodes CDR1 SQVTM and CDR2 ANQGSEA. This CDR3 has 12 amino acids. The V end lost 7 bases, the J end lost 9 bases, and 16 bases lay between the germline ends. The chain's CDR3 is CSARNWTPEQFF. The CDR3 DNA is TGCAGCGCTAGAAACTGGACTCCTGAGCAGTTCTTC.